This T cell receptor beta chain was recorded in a study of T-cell reconstitution after alpha-beta-depleted transplantation in children. Findings of the study overall: Diversity and T-cell counts at one year after transplant derived mostly from new T cells. The study traced high day-60 TCRbeta diversity in some patients to surviving recipient T cells and thymic progenitors. After transplant, at about two months, alpha-beta T cells were reportedly derived from several hundred expanded graft clones.

A TCRbeta library incorporating unique molecular identifiers was prepared. A single record per CDR3 protein comes from TCRdb applying MiXCR to the PCR reads. In the table there are about 78,000 distinct CDR3 sequences, 13% to 15% of which are singletons. This clonotype was observed a handful of times. The antigen remains unidentified. The origin of this receptor is a male patient aged 2 to 10 who had a stem cell transplant for acute lymphoblastic leukemia, so the T cells may come from the graft donor. The specimen comprised PBMCs, mostly from graft donor cells, sampled 180 days after TCRalphabeta/CD19-depleted stem cell transplant.

The CDR3 coding sequence is TGCAGTGCTAAGTTTTGGGGGGAGGTCTATGGCTACACCTTC. Translation: CSAKFWGEVYGYTF. The gene calls are TRBV20-1 and TRBJ1-2; TRBD1 might be the D (5 bases). From germline, CDR1 is DFQATT and CDR2 SNEGSKA (reference sequence). This CDR3 contains 14 residues. The V and J ends lost 4 bases and 4 bases respectively, with 16 bases between them.